The clone carrying this T cell receptor beta chain was detected a few times. The antigen is not known. A read error may explain this, as a much larger clone is one base away. This record comes from a study of molecular identifiers for immune sequencing clone quantification. Study-level information: In replicates, the authors split RNA from around 18,000 or 91,000 naive CD8 cells five ways and sequenced four.

Via MiXCR, TCRdb re-called the PCR reads, giving one row per CDR3 protein. Of tens of thousands of distinct CDR3 sequences in the sample, less than 20% were seen once. Using 10%, 30% or 50% RNA, naive CD8 libraries were derived from 20,000 to 1,000,000 sorted cells. Findings and caveats of the study: Whereas clones above 20 RNA copies held under 1% of naive-cell molecules, they held over 97% of effector molecules.

Input material: naive CD8+ T cells from blood, with Jurkat cell RNA spiked in. Subset of the sample: FACS-sorted CD8+CD4-CCR7+CD45RA+ naive T cells. This receptor was obtained from a human donor in good health. Some libraries in this study had Jurkat cell RNA spiked in.

The CDR3 DNA reads as TGTGCCAGCAATGGCTGGGGAGGGGGGAGCTCTGGAAACACCATATATTTT. Translating it yields CASNGWGGGSSGNTIYF. The chain carries TRBV25-1 and TRBJ1-3, with a weak D call TRBD1 (6 bases). V shed 7 bases and J shed 0 bases, with 19 bases lying between them. This CDR3 has 17 amino acids. Germline lookup yields CDR1 MGHDK and CDR2 SYGVNS. Complete variable domain (other parts from reference TRBV25-1 and TRBJ1-3): EADIYQTPRYLVIGTGKKITLECSQTMGHDKMYWYQQDPGMELHLIHYSYGVNSTEKGDLSSESTVSRIRTEHFPLTLESARPSHTSQYLCASNGWGGGSSGNTIYFGEGSWLTVV.